A single T cell receptor (beta chain) is shown here with its context. It may be a read error: a sequence one base away is much more abundant. This specimen comes from a study of T cell changes during pregnancy in multiple sclerosis. J was trimmed by 6 bases and V by 5 bases; bases with no gene match: 4. CDR3 length: 12 amino acids. CDR1 and CDR2 (germline): SNHLY, FYNNEI. Sequenced by immunoSEQ multiplex PCR; TCRdb stores in-frame clones only, minus some. The sample includes 40,000 or so clones, about 92% of them seen just once. The chain links TRBV2 to TRBJ2-7; 7 bases line up with TRBD1. This sequence was found in a female donor with multiple sclerosis, enrolled in a pregnancy study. The sample consisted of CD8+ T cells from peripheral blood mononuclear cells, taken in the first trimester of pregnancy. The CDR3 region is CASSYTGAEQYF. CDR3 coding DNA: TGTGCCAGCAGTTACACAGGGGCCGAGCAGTACTTC.